This section outlines one T cell receptor (beta chain) sequence together with its context. This sample is part of a study of blood T cell repertoires in COVID-19. Study-wide background: COVID-19 samples collected from the United States, Italy and Spain covered acute and convalescent phases. The analysed material was cDNA or gDNA that came from T cells, B-cell-depleted T cells, or PBMCs.

Under the authors' procedure: Amplification from reference gene primers served as the basis for estimated nucleated cell counts. Clones were sequenced by immunoSEQ multiplex PCR, and TCRdb holds only the in-frame ones, with some missing. V, J and clone size are taken as reported in that table, and D and trimming were inferred from the DNA itself. The profile shows 180,000 or so clones, 86% of them singletons. The CDR3 runs to 15 residues. V dropped 2 bases and J dropped 6; count of bases not matched to a gene: 8. The germline gives CDR1 MRHNA, CDR2 SNTAGT. This chain links TRBV6-4 with TRBJ1-2; 8 nucleotides match TRBD1. The TCR sequence derives from a man in his 70s with acute or convalescent COVID-19. Input material: peripheral blood. DNA of the CDR3: TGTGCCAGCAGTGACAGTAAACAGGGGGTTCATGGCTACACCTTC. This translates into CASSDSKQGVHGYTF.